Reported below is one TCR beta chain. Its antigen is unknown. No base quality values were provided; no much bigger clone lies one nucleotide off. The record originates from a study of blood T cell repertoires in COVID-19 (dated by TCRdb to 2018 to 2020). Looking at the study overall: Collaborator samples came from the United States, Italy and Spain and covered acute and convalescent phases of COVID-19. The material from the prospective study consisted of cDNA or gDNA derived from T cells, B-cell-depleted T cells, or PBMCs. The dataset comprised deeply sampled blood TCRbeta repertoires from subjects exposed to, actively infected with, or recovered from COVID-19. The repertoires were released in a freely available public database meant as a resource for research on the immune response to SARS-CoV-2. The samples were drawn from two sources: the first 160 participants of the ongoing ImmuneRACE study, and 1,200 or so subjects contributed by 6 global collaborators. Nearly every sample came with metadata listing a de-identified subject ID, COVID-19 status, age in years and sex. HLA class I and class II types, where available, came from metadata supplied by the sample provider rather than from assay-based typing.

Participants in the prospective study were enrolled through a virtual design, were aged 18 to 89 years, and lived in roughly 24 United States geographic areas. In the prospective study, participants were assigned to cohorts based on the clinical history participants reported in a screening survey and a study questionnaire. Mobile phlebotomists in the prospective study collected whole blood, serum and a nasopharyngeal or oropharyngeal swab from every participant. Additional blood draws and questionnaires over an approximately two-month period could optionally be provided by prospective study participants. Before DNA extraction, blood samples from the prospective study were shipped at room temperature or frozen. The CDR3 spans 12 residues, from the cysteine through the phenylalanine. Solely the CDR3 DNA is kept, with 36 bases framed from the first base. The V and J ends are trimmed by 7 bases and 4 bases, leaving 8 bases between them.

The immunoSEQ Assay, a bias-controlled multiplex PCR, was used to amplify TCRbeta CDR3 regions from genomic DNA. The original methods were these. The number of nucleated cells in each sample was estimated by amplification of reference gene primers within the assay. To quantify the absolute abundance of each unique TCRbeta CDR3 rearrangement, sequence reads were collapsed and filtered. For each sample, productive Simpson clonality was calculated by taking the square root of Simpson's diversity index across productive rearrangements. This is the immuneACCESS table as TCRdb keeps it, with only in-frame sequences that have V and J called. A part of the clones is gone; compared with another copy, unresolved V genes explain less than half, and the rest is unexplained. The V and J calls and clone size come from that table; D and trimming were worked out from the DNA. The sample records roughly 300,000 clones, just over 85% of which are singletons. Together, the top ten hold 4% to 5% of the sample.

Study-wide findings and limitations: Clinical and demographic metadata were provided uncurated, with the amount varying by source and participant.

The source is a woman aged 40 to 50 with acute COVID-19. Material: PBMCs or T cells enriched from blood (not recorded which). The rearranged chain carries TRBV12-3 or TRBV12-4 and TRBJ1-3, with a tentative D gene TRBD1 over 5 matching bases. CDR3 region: CASTGKGNTIYF. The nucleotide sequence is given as TGTGCCAGCACAGGGAAAGGAAACACCATATATTTT.